A single sample gave rise to the 24 T cell receptor beta chains below, sequenced in a study of CXCR3-negative and CXCR3-positive naive CD8 T cells. Their antigens remain unidentified. Findings of the study overall: CXCR3-positive naive cells had TRB CDR3s that were more hydrophobic than CXCR3-negative naive cells had.

Carrying UMI labels, the TRB cDNA libraries were prepared through 5' RACE. TCRdb re-called the 5' RACE reads; every CDR3 protein appears as one record, without DNA. The ten most abundant clones cover 1.3% to 1.5% of a sample with about 6,200 distinct CDR3 sequences. The sequenced sample was naive CXCR3+ CD8+ T cells from blood. The subset denotes: CD45RO-CCR7+CD27+CD95- naive CD8+ T cells expressing CXCR3 (TNR3+). These receptors all come from a human donor in good health. Some clones in this sample may be carry-over from other donors' samples.

Considering frequency, this clonotype is medium-sized. The V gene is TRBV29-1, the J gene TRBJ1-1; TCRdb returns TRBD1, unconfirmable since there is no DNA. This CDR3 is 12 amino acids long. Germline CDR1 and CDR2: SQVTM and ANQGSEA. CDR3 loop: CSVPTGETEAFF.

According to its frequency, this clonotype is medium-sized (0.01 to 0.1%). This chain links TRBV12-3 or TRBV12-4 with TRBJ2-3; as DNA is missing, the TRBD2 call by TCRdb cannot be tested. The CDR3 has 14 amino acids. The CDR3 protein is CASSWSGRTDTQYF.

V gene TRBV6-5 combines with J gene TRBJ2-1. The CDR3 is 16 residues long. Germline V CDR1 and CDR2: MNHEY, SVGAGI. CDR3 in amino acids: CASSYSEGSSYNEQFF.

Measured by frequency, this clonotype is medium-sized. The chain couples TRBV4-3 to TRBJ1-1; the D call of TRBD1 rests on TCRdb alone, since no DNA is present to check it. This CDR3 contains 14 residues. Germline V lookup: CDR1 LGHNA, CDR2 YSLEER. This CDR3 is CASTRTGGNTEAFF.

V and J are TRBV27 and TRBJ2-1; TCRdb returns TRBD1, unconfirmable since there is no DNA. This CDR3 contains 16 residues. CDR1 is MNHEY and CDR2 is SMNVEV in the germline V gene (reference sequence). The CDR3 region is CASSPLHLSSYNEQFF.

In terms of frequency, this clonotype is medium-sized. V gene TRBV6-1 combines with J gene TRBJ2-1. Germline V gene data show CDR1 as MNHNS and CDR2 as SASEGT. The CDR3 contains 16 residues. CDR3 sequence reads: CASSEASGSSYNEQFF.

The chain employs TRBV19 and TRBJ2-5; TCRdb outputs TRBD1, but without DNA this stays unchecked. The germline gives CDR1 LNHDA, CDR2 SQIVND (reference sequence). The CDR3 length is 13 residues. CDR3 sequence: CASSPLGRETQYF.

This clonotype is called medium-sized based on its frequency. The rearrangement links TRBV10-2 to TRBJ1-5; there is no DNA to check the TCRdb D call of TRBD1. CDR3 size: 15 residues. Looked up from germline, CDR1 is WSHSY and CDR2 is SAAADI. Here the CDR3 reads CASSERGGGNQPQHF.

The chain links TRBV7-9 to TRBJ2-5. The CDR3 length is 13 residues. Germline values: CDR1 SEHNR, CDR2 FQNEAQ (reference sequence). The CDR3: CASSLESKETQYF.

CDR3 residues: CASSSSAGVTLEQFF. V usage is TRBV28 and J usage is TRBJ2-7; as DNA is missing, the TRBD2 call by TCRdb cannot be tested. Per germline, CDR1 MDHEN and CDR2 SYDVKM. The CDR3 loop spans 15 amino acids. The whole variable domain, filled in from reference TRBV28 and TRBJ2-7, reads DVKVTQSSRYLVKRTGEKVFLECVQDMDHENMFWYRQDPGLGLRLIYFSYDVKMKEKGDIPEGYSVSREKKERFSLILESASTNQTSMYLCASSSSAGVTLEQFFGPGTRLTVT.

This clonotype registers medium-sized by frequency. This chain joins TRBV12-3 or TRBV12-4 and TRBJ1-3. This CDR3 is 11 amino acids long. CDR3 loop: CASAQDNTIYF.

According to its frequency, this clonotype is medium-sized. J is TRBJ2-1 and V is TRBV19; the D gene TCRdb calls, TRBD1, cannot be checked with no DNA. CDR1 is LNHDA and CDR2 is SQIVND in the germline V gene (reference sequence). The CDR3 has 11 residues. CDR3 loop: CASSMGREQFF.

This clonotype ranks as medium-sized in terms of frequency. V is TRBV28 and J is TRBJ2-1. This CDR3 is built from 13 residues. Germline CDR1 MDHEN, CDR2 SYDVKM. This chain's CDR3 is CASSLLDHNEQFF. Variable domain in full (rest from reference TRBV28 and TRBJ2-1): DVKVTQSSRYLVKRTGEKVFLECVQDMDHENMFWYRQDPGLGLRLIYFSYDVKMKEKGDIPEGYSVSREKKERFSLILESASTNQTSMYLCASSLLDHNEQFFGPGTRLTVL.

This clonotype ranks as medium-sized in terms of frequency. This chain uses TRBV12-3 or TRBV12-4 with TRBJ2-5. This CDR3 has 11 residues. The CDR3 sequence: CASSSRETQYF.

The chain carries TRBV7-2 and TRBJ2-1; TCRdb picks TRBD1, but there is no DNA to check that call. Looked up from germline, CDR1 is SGHTA and CDR2 is FQGNSA. The CDR3 runs 13 residues. CDR3 loop: CATAPSSYNEQFF.

This chain uses TRBV4-1 with TRBJ2-1; TCRdb's D gene call, TRBD2, goes unchecked for lack of DNA. The CDR3 is 16 amino acids. Germline CDR1 is MGHRA and CDR2 is YSYEKL. CDR3 loop: CASSQAAGGRIYEQFF.

According to its frequency, this clonotype is medium-sized. V usage is TRBV29-1 and J usage is TRBJ2-5. Germline-derived CDR1 and CDR2 are SQVTM and ANQGSEA. The CDR3 contains 14 residues. The CDR3 spells CSVGRPEEPETQYF.

Judged by frequency, this clonotype is medium-sized. The chain uses TRBV21-1 and TRBJ2-2; TCRdb's assignment of TRBD2 cannot be checked, as there is no DNA. TRBV21-1 is shown as a pseudogene. This CDR3 has 17 amino acids. The CDR3 region is CASSPWLAGARGGELFF.

The rearrangement uses TRBV29-1 and TRBJ2-5; TCRdb outputs TRBD2, but without DNA this stays unchecked. The CDR3 spans 16 residues. CDR1 is SQVTM and CDR2 is ANQGSEA in the germline V gene. The CDR3 sequence is CSAAGTSGGFEETQYF.

The V call is TRBV7-9, the J call TRBJ1-4; the TCRdb D gene call, TRBD1, has no DNA to confirm it. The CDR3 covers 15 residues. Germline-derived CDR1 and CDR2 are SEHNR and FQNEAQ (reference sequence). CDR3 sequence: CASSTSPGTDEKLFF.

This clonotype is identified as medium-sized from frequency. The rearrangement joins TRBV3-1 to TRBJ2-1. Germline assignment: CDR1 LGHDT and CDR2 YNNKEL (reference sequence). This CDR3 spans 12 amino acids. The CDR3 region is CASSQVRGEQFF.

This chain links TRBV6-1 with TRBJ2-1. The germline V gene has CDR1 MNHNS and CDR2 SASEGT. This CDR3 spans 14 amino acids. CDR3 residues: CASSSNSAYNQQFF.

The rearrangement uses TRBV9 and TRBJ1-1. CDR1 SGDLS and CDR2 YYNGEE come from the germline V gene. The CDR3 runs 14 residues. CDR3 amino acids: CASSVALRNTEAFF.

Judged by frequency, this clonotype is medium-sized. V gene TRBV9 combines with J gene TRBJ2-1. Germline V CDR1 and CDR2: SGDLS, YYNGEE. The CDR3 has 15 residues. CDR3 sequence reads: CASSGLRSSYNEQFF.